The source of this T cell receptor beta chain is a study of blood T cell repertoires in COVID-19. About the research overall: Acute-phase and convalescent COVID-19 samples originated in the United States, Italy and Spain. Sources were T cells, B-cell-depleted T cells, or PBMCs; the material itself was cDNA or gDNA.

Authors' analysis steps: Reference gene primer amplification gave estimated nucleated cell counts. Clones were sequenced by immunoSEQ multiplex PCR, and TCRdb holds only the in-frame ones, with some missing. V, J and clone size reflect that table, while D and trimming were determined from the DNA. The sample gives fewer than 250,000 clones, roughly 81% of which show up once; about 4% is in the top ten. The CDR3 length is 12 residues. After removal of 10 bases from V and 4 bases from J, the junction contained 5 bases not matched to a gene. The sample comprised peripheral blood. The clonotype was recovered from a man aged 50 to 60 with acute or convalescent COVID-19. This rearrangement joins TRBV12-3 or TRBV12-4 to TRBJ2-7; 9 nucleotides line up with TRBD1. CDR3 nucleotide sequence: TGTGCCATCGGGACAGGGTCATACGAGCAGTACTTC. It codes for CAIGTGSYEQYF.